One sample yielded the 3 T cell receptor beta chains listed below, sequenced in a study of shared clonotypes between healthy human individuals. Repertoires were generated with immunoSEQ multiplex PCR, while TCRdb's copy carries only in-frame clones and drops some. The sample includes 600,000 to 750,000 clones, about 92% of them seen just once. Sequenced material: memory CD8+ T cells from PBMCs. Subset noted: CD45RO+ cells pooled with CCR7-negative TemRA cells. These receptors were taken from a man aged 18-30 years in good health. Some clones in this sample may be carry-over from other donors' samples.

The rearrangement links TRBV7-7 to TRBJ2-1; possibly TRBD1 or TRBD2 for D (5 bases each). V was cut by 5 bases and J by 2 bases, with 19 bases left in between. CDR3 length: 17 amino acids. Germline CDR1 reads SSHAT; CDR2 reads FNYEAQ (reference sequence). The CDR3 sequence is CASSRLGAGGAYNEQFF. CDR3 in DNA: TGTGCCAGCAGCCGCCTTGGGGCGGGTGGGGCCTACAATGAGCAGTTCTTC.

V and J are TRBV14 and TRBJ2-1; D unclear. V was trimmed by 4 bases and J by 2 bases, leaving 6 bases between them. This CDR3 has 13 residues. Germline values: CDR1 SGHDN, CDR2 FVKESK. DNA of the CDR3: TGTGCCAGCAGCCCACTTCCCTACAATGAGCAGTTCTTC. This codes for CASSPLPYNEQFF.

The chain joins TRBV19 to TRBJ2-1; 9 bases match TRBD1. CDR1 is LNHDA and CDR2 is SQIVND in the germline V gene (reference sequence). This CDR3 region has 15 residues. V was clipped by 7 bases and J by 2 bases; unmatched bases: 6. In DNA form, the CDR3 reads TGTGCCAGTACTACGGACAGGGGACCCTACAATGAGCAGTTCTTC. This encodes CASTTDRGPYNEQFF. The variable domain in full, with the rest retrieved from reference TRBV19 and TRBJ2-1, is DGGITQSPKYLFRKEGQNVTLSCEQNLNHDAMYWYRQDPGQGLRLIYYSQIVNDFQKGDIAEGYSVSREKKESFPLTVTSAQKNPTAFYLCASTTDRGPYNEQFFGPGTRLTVL.